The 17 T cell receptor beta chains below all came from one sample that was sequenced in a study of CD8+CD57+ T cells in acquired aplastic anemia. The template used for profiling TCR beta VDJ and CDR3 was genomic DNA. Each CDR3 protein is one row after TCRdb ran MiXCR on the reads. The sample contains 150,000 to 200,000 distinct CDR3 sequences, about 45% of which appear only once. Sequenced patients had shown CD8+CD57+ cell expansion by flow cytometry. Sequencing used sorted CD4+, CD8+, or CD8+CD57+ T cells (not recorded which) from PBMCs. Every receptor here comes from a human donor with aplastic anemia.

CDR3: CSARLAGDRETQYF. Written as DNA, the CDR3 is TGCAGTGCTAGACTAGCGGGGGATCGAGAGACCCAGTACTTC. The chain recombines TRBV20-1 with TRBJ2-5; 10 nucleotides line up with TRBD2. The J segment lost 4 bases and the V segment lost 2 bases, leaving 4 bases of the junction unmatched. The germline V gene encodes CDR1 DFQATT and CDR2 SNEGSKA (reference sequence). The CDR3 loop spans 14 amino acids.

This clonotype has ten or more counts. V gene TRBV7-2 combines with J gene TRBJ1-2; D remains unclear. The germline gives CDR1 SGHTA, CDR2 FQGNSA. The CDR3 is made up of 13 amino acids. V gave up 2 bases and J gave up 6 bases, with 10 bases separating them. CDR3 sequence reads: CASSLWADDGYTF. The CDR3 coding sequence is TGTGCCAGCAGCTTATGGGCAGACGATGGCTACACCTTC.

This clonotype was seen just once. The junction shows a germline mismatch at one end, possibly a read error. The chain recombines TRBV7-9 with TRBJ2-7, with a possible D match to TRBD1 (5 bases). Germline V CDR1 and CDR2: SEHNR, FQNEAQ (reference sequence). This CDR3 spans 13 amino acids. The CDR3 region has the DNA TGTGCCAACAGCCACGGAGCAGGGTACGAGCTGTACTTC. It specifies CANSHGAGYELYF.

The CDR3 coding sequence is TGCAGCGTTGAAGATAACTATGGCTACACCTTC. Its protein product is CSVEDNYGYTF. This chain joins TRBV29-1 and TRBJ1-2; D is undetermined. Trimming stripped 0 bases from V and 1 base from J, with 0 bases between. Germline values: CDR1 SQVTM, CDR2 ANQGSEA. The CDR3 runs 11 residues.

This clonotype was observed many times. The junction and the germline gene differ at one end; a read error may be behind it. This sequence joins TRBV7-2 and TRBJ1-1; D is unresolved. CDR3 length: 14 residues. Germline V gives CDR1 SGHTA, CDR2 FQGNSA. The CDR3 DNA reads TGTGCCAGCAGCTCAATGACCCAGAACAGTGAAGCTTTCTTT. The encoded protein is CASSSMTQNSEAFF.

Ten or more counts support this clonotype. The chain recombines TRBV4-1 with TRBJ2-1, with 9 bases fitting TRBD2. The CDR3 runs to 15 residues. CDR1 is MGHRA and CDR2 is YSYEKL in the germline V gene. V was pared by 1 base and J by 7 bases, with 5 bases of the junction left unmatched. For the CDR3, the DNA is TGCGCCAGCAGCCAAGCCGGACTAGCGCGGAATGAGCAGTTCTTC. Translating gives CASSQAGLARNEQFF.

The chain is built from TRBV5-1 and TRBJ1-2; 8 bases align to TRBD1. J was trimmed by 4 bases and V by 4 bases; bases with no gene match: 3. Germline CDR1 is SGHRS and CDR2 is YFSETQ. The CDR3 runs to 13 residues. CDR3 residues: CASSPGTGYGYTF. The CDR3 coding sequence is TGCGCCAGCAGCCCCGGGACAGGCTATGGCTACACCTTC.

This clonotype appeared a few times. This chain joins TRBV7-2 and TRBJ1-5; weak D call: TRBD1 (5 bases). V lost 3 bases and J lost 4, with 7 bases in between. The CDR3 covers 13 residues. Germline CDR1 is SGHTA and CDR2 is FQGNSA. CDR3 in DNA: TGTGCCAGCAGCTTCAGGGAAAATCAGCCCCAGCATTTT. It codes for CASSFRENQPQHF.

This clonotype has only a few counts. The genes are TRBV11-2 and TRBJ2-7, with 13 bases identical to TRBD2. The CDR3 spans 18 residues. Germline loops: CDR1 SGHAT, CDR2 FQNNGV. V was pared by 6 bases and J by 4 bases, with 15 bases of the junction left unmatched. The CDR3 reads CASSLTSGRGSGAYEQYF. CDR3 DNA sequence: TGTGCCAGCAGTCTCACTAGCGGGAGGGGAAGTGGTGCATACGAGCAGTACTTC.

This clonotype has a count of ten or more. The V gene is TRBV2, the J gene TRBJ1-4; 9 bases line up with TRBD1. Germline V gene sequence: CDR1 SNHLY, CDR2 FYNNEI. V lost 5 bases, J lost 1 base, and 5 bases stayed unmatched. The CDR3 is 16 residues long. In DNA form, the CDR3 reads TGTGCCAGCAGTCGGGACAGGGTTGAAACTAATGAAAAACTGTTTTTT. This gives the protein CASSRDRVETNEKLFF.

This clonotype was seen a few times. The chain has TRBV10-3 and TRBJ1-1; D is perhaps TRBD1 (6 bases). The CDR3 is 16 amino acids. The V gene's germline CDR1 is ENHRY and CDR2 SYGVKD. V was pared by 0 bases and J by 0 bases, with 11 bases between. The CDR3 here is CAISESGGDMNTEAFF. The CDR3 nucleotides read TGTGCCATCAGTGAGTCGGGGGGCGACATGAACACTGAAGCTTTCTTT.

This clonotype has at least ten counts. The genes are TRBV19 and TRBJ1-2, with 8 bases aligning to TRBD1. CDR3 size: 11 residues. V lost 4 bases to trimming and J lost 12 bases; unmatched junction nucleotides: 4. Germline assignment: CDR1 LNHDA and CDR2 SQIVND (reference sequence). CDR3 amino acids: CASSNRTGNTF. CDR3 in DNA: TGTGCCAGTAGTAACAGGACAGGGAACACCTTC.

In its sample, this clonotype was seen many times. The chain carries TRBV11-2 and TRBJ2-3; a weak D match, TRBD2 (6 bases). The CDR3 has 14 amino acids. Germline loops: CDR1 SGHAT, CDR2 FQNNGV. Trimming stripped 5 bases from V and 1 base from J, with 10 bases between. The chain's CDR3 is CASSQQRGTDTQYF. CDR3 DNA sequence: TGTGCCAGCAGCCAGCAGCGGGGCACAGATACGCAGTATTTT.

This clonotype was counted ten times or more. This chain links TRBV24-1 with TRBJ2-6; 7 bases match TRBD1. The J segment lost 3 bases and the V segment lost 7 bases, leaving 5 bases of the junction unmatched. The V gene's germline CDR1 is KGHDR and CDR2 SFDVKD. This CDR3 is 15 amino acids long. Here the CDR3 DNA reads TGTGCCACCAGCCCGACAGGGCTTGGGGCCAACGTCCTGACTTTC. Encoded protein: CATSPTGLGANVLTF.

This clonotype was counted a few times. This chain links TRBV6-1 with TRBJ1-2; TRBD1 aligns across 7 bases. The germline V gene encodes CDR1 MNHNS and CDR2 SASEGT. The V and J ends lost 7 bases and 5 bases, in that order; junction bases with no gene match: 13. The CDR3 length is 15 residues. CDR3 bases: TGTGCCAGCACCCTACTCGCAGGGGGTAGTTATGGCTACACCTTC. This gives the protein CASTLLAGGSYGYTF.

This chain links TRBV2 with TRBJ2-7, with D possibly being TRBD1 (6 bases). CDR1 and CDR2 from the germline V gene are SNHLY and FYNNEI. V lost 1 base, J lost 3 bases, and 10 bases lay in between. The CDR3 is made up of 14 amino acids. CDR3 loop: CASSEGEGGYEQYF. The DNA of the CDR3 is TGTGCCAGCAGTGAAGGAGAAGGGGGCTACGAGCAGTACTTC.

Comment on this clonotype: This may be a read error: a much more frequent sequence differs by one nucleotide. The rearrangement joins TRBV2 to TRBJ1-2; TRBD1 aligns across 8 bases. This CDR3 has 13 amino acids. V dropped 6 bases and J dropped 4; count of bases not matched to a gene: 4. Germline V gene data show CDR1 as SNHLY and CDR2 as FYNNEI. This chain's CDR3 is CASSSDRVYGYTF. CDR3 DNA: TGTGCCAGCAGCTCGGACAGGGTCTATGGCTACACCTTC.